This TCR beta chain was captured in a study of radiotherapy plus CTLA-4 blockade in lung cancer listed by TCRdb under 2018. Regarding the research as a whole: Objective responses were observed in 18% of enrolled patients, and disease control was achieved in less than 40%. Results the study describes overall, beyond this receptor: After treatment with radiotherapy and ipilimumab, TCR clones that originated in tumors expanded in peripheral blood. The strongest predictors of response, as reported, were early dynamic changes in blood T cell clones along with a rise in serum interferon-beta after radiation.

In this study, focal radiation therapy paired with CTLA-4 blockade (ipilimumab) was tested in patients who had chemo-refractory metastatic non-small-cell lung cancer. The germline V gene provides CDR1 MDHEN and CDR2 SYDVKM. The CDR3 starts with the cysteine, ends with the phenylalanine, and has 12 residues. This entry keeps only the CDR3 DNA: 36 bases, framed from base 1. V was cut back by 6 bases and J by 9 bases, leaving a gap of 9 bases between them. The protocol used for the library was the immunoSEQ multiplex PCR assay. TCRdb retrieved this table from immuneACCESS and kept in-frame rearrangements only. Not all clones are present; in checked studies, unresolved V genes account for under half, and no reason is known for the remainder. Present in this sample are roughly 51,000 clones, 86% of which were seen just once. Clones ranked in the top ten supply less than 20% of the sample. This clone was counted between two and nine times. It has no known antigen specificity. There are no base qualities to consult, and no much larger clone falls within one base.

The sequence was obtained from a human donor with non-small cell lung cancer that progressed on radiotherapy plus ipilimumab. Some clones in this sample may be carry-over from other donors' samples. Sequenced material: peripheral blood, taken from a patient treated with radiotherapy plus ipilimumab. This chain is built from TRBV28 and TRBJ1-6; possibly the D gene is TRBD1, per 5 matching bases. Here is the DNA: TGTGCCAGCAGCAGGGCTAGTTCACCCCTCCACTTT. Its protein reads: CASSRASSPLHF. The entire variable domain, with the stretches around the CDR3 drawn from the reference TRBV28 and TRBJ1-6 proteins, is DVKVTQSSRYLVKRTGEKVFLECVQDMDHENMFWYRQDPGLGLRLIYFSYDVKMKEKGDIPEGYSVSREKKERFSLILESASTNQTSMYLCASSRASSPLHFGNGTRLTVT.